The 22 T cell receptor beta chains in this list originate from one sample, sequenced in a study of T-cell memory formation after mild COVID-19. Using its own MiXCR run on the 5' RACE reads, TCRdb lists one record per CDR3 protein. The sample has 250,000 to 300,000 distinct CDR3 sequences; under 20% are singletons. Material: PBMCs or a T cell subset sorted from them (not recorded which). The receptors originated from a man aged 18 to 30 who had mild COVID-19 (a few samples of this study predate the infection). Cell type and time point are not known.

This clonotype qualifies as medium-sized. The chain joins TRBV6-2 or TRBV6-3 to TRBJ2-3; no reliable D call. Deletions cut 4 bases from V and 0 bases from J, with 5 bases between. The CDR3 consists of 13 residues. Germline lookup yields CDR1 MNHEY and CDR2 SVGEGT. The CDR3, as DNA: TGTGCCAGCAGTTTGACTAGCACAGATACGCAGTATTTT. This sequence encodes CASSLTSTDTQYF.

This chain uses TRBV20-1 with TRBJ1-2; possible D gene TRBD1, 6 bases. CDR1 DFQATT and CDR2 SNEGSKA come from the germline V gene (reference sequence). The CDR3 is made up of 13 amino acids. The V end lost 1 base, the J end lost 8 bases, and 14 bases lay between the germline ends. Here the CDR3 DNA reads TGCAGTGCTAGAGGTTGGGACACAGGCGGCTACACCTTC. Translating it yields CSARGWDTGGYTF.

This clonotype was seen a handful of times. The V call is TRBV3-1, the J call TRBJ1-1; no clear D. V was shortened by 2 bases and J by 5 bases, with 9 bases between the two germline ends. The CDR3 totals 13 residues. Germline V CDR1 and CDR2: LGHDT, YNNKEL (reference sequence). The CDR3 sequence: CASSQFSRTEAFF. The DNA for the CDR3 is TGTGCCAGCAGCCAATTTAGCAGAACTGAAGCTTTCTTT.

The rearrangement joins TRBV11-2 to TRBJ1-2, with D hard to call. V gave up 5 bases and J gave up 3 bases, with 13 bases separating them. CDR1 and CDR2 from the germline V gene are SGHAT and FQNNGV. The CDR3 runs 14 residues. The CDR3 coding sequence is TGTGCCAGCAGCCCGGGTACGCGGGACTATGGCTACACCTTC. Translation gives CASSPGTRDYGYTF.

This clonotype was observed once. V is TRBV6-6 and J is TRBJ1-1; D unclear. This CDR3 is built from 12 residues. Germline values: CDR1 MNHNY, CDR2 SVGAGI (reference sequence). V was shortened by 6 bases and J by 7 bases, with 12 bases between the two germline ends. The CDR3 region has the DNA TGTGCCAGCAGAGCCGAGGGCATTGAAGCTTTCTTT. The encoded protein is CASRAEGIEAFF.

The chain couples TRBV6-5 to TRBJ1-2, with 7 bases lining up with TRBD1. This CDR3 region has 15 residues. V was pared by 0 bases and J by 4 bases, with 5 bases of the junction left unmatched. Germline lookup yields CDR1 MNHEY and CDR2 SVGAGI. The CDR3 DNA follows: TGTGCCAGCAGTTACTCGGCCAGGGGGGGCTATGGCTACACCTTC. Protein sequence: CASSYSARGGYGYTF.

This chain connects TRBV12-3 or TRBV12-4 to TRBJ2-1; D is possibly TRBD2 (5 bases). This CDR3 comprises 11 residues. The germline V and J ends were trimmed by 10 bases and 12 bases, with 16 bases remaining between them. The CDR3 region is CAIRRVLGQFF. CDR3 in DNA: TGTGCCATTAGGCGGGTCCTCGGGCAGTTCTTC.

This clonotype was counted a few times. The rearrangement links TRBV10-3 to TRBJ1-2; D is uncertain. Germline assignment: CDR1 ENHRY and CDR2 SYGVKD. The ends were cut back, 3 bases at V and 6 bases at J, with 2 bases in the middle. There are 10 residues in the CDR3. The CDR3 coding sequence is TGTGCCATCAGTGAAAATGGCTACACCTTC. Its translation: CAISENGYTF.

The chain joins TRBV4-3 to TRBJ2-7; 8 bases map to TRBD2. This CDR3 has 11 amino acids. Trimming removed 7 bases from V and 7 bases from J; junction bases left unmatched: 3. Germline assignment: CDR1 LGHNA and CDR2 YSLEER. The CDR3 sequence: CASKAGGEQYV. DNA of the CDR3: TGCGCCAGCAAGGCGGGGGGAGAGCAGTACGTC.

The gene calls are TRBV18 and TRBJ1-5; perhaps TRBD1 as D (6 bases). This CDR3 region has 13 residues. The V and J ends lost 2 bases and 7 bases respectively, with 9 bases between them. Looked up from germline, CDR1 is KGHSH and CDR2 is LQKENI. CDR3 protein: CASSPGGTQPQHF. The CDR3, as DNA: TGTGCCAGCTCACCAGGGGGCACGCAGCCCCAGCATTTT. Full variable domain (rest looked up from reference TRBV18 and TRBJ1-5): NAGVMQNPRHLVRRRGQEARLRCSPMKGHSHVYWYRQLPEEGLKFMVYLQKENIIDESGMPKERFSAEFPKEGPSILRIQQVVRGDSAAYFCASSPGGTQPQHFGDGTRLSIL.

This clonotype showed up just a few times. The chain uses TRBV4-2 and TRBJ1-1, with D perhaps TRBD1 (6 bases). V dropped 4 bases and J dropped 5 bases, with 14 bases sitting between them. Germline CDR1 reads LGHNA; CDR2 reads YNFKEQ. CDR3 length: 14 amino acids. This CDR3 reads CASSRREGGTEAFF. The CDR3 DNA follows: TGTGCCAGCAGCCGGAGGGAAGGGGGTACTGAAGCTTTCTTT.

This clonotype showed up just a few times. One junction end does not reproduce the germline sequence, and a read error may be involved. This chain links TRBV7-7 with TRBJ2-1, with 9 bases lining up with TRBD1. The CDR3 contains 13 residues. Germline V gene lookup returns CDR1 SSHAT and CDR2 FNYEAQ (reference sequence). CDR3 region: CASSPDRGNEQFF. The CDR3 DNA follows: TGTGCTAGCAGCCCGGACAGGGGCAATGAGCAGTTCTTC.

The gene calls are TRBV3-1 and TRBJ2-7, with 9 bases matching TRBD1. The V gene's germline CDR1 is LGHDT and CDR2 YNNKEL (reference sequence). The junction had 7 bases not matched to a gene; V was cut back by 4 bases and J by 6 bases. The CDR3 is 14 residues long. DNA of the CDR3: TGTGCCAGCAGCCGGGAACAGGGGGCCTTCGAGCAGTACGTC. Translation: CASSREQGAFEQYV.

The V call is TRBV5-1, the J call TRBJ1-6; D not certain. Trimming shortened V by 0 bases and J by 5 bases, and 6 bases separated the two germline ends. The CDR3 sequence is 14 residues long. Germline assignment: CDR1 SGHRS and CDR2 YFSETQ. This CDR3 is CASSLAPNNSPLHF. CDR3 nucleotide sequence: TGCGCCAGCAGCTTGGCACCGAATAATTCACCCCTCCACTTT.

There are a few counts of this clonotype. The V call is TRBV20-1, the J call TRBJ2-1, with TRBD2 matching over 9 bases. J lost 5 bases, V lost 0 bases, and 8 bases had no gene match. The CDR3 is made up of 16 amino acids. From germline, CDR1 is DFQATT and CDR2 SNEGSKA (reference sequence). CDR3 in amino acids: CSARDPAGGAHNEQFF. CDR3 DNA sequence: TGCAGTGCTAGAGATCCCGCGGGGGGGGCCCACAATGAGCAGTTCTTC.

This chain joins TRBV11-1 and TRBJ2-7; no reliable D call. Trimming removed 5 bases at V and 4 bases at J, with 9 bases between. This CDR3 comprises 12 residues. The germline gives CDR1 SGHAT, CDR2 FQDESV (reference sequence). This CDR3 is CASSPNEYEQYF. The CDR3, as DNA: TGTGCCAGCAGCCCGAATGAATACGAGCAGTACTTC.

The V call is TRBV5-1, the J call TRBJ2-7; a possible D gene is TRBD2 (5 bases). Trimming left V 1 base short and J 3 bases short, with 20 bases between. Germline V gene data show CDR1 as SGHRS and CDR2 as YFSETQ. The CDR3 has 17 residues. The CDR3 DNA sequence: TGCGCCAGCAGCTTGTTTCGGGGATTGGGCGGCTACTACGAGCAGTACTTC. Encoded protein: CASSLFRGLGGYYEQYF.

This clonotype was detected ten times or more. The junction differs from germline at one of its ends, possibly a read error. The rearrangement uses TRBV7-6 and TRBJ2-1; D may be TRBD2 (7 bases). The germline V gene has CDR1 SGHVS and CDR2 FNYEAQ. The CDR3 runs to 14 residues. DNA of the CDR3: TGTGCCAGCAGCTTAGAGGGGGGGGTTAGCCCGAATATCTTC. Translating it yields CASSLEGGVSPNIF.

This clonotype was counted a few times. The chain employs TRBV13 and TRBJ2-2; D is undetermined. Germline V gives CDR1 PRHDT, CDR2 FYEKMQ (reference sequence). The CDR3 consists of 13 residues. V was pared by 5 bases and J by 4 bases, with 8 bases between. The CDR3 bases are TGTGCCAGCAGCACGGCGATCACCGGGGAGCTGTTTTTT. As protein: CASSTAITGELFF.

There are a few counts of this clonotype. This chain's CDR3 is CASSDWRGIRADTQYF. DNA of the CDR3: TGTGCCAGCAGTGATTGGAGAGGGATTCGGGCAGATACGCAGTATTTT. The chain combines TRBV7-9 with TRBJ2-3, with D perhaps TRBD2 (5 bases). The V gene's germline CDR1 is SEHNR and CDR2 FQNEAQ (reference sequence). There are 16 residues in the CDR3. V lost 6 bases and J lost 4, with 20 bases in between.

V gene TRBV6-5 combines with J gene TRBJ1-4; TRBD1 matches at 8 bases. Per germline, CDR1 MNHEY and CDR2 SVGAGI. The V segment lost 2 bases and the J segment 6 bases; nucleotides outside the gene matches: 14. The CDR3 sequence is 18 residues long. This CDR3 reads CASSYQTIRQGLDEKLFF. The CDR3 region has the DNA TGTGCCAGCAGTTACCAAACAATACGACAGGGGCTGGATGAAAAACTGTTTTTT.

V usage is TRBV6-1 and J usage is TRBJ2-5; no clear D gene. V was clipped by 2 bases and J by 7 bases, with 11 bases between them. Looked up from germline, CDR1 is MNHNS and CDR2 is SASEGT. The CDR3 contains 13 residues. As DNA, the CDR3 is TGTGCCAGCAGTGAAACCCCCACGGGGACCCAGTACTTC. Protein: CASSETPTGTQYF.